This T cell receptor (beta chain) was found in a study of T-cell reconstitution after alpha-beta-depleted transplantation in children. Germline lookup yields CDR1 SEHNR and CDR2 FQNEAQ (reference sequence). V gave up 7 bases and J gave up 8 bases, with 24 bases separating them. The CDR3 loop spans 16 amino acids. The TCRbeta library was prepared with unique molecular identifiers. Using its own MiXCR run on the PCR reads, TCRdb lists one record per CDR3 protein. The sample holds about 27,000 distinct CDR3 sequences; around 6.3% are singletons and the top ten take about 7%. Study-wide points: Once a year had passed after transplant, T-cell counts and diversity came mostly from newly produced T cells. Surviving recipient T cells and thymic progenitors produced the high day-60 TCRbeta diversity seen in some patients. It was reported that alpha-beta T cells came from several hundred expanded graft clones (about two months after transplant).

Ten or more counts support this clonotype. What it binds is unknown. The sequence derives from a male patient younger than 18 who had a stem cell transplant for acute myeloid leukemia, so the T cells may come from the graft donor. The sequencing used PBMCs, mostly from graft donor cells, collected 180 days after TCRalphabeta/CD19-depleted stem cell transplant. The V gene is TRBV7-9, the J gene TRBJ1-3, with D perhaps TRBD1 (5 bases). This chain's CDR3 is CASTDPQGGSVDTIYF. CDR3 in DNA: TGTGCCAGCACCGACCCCCAGGGAGGGAGTGTAGACACCATATATTTT.